This T cell receptor beta chain was documented in a study of cytomegalovirus exposure and HLA in healthy donors. For the study at large: The approximately 120 validation repertoires and the roughly 700 first-cohort repertoires shared a platform, a later analysis reported. The study's findings and limits: According to reports, the classifier identified cytomegalovirus status with high specificity and sensitivity. In vitro work confirmed that a few CMV-associated chains recognize CMV antigens. Most sequenced TCRs were rare (though some public TCRs occurred in many donors).

Measured with immunoSEQ multiplex PCR; TCRdb has only the in-frame clones, and not every one. Of 150,000 to 200,000 clones in the sample, roughly 84% were seen once. Trimming at V came to 7 bases and at J to 9 bases, leaving 7 bases not matched to a gene. The CDR3 is made up of 14 amino acids. Germline V gene sequence: CDR1 MNHNY, CDR2 SVGAGI (reference sequence). A note on this clone: Its target is not known.

This TCR was recovered from a woman aged 18-35 years in good health and CMV-seropositive. The V gene is TRBV6-6, the J gene TRBJ2-1; 12 nucleotides match TRBD2. Sequencing used PBMCs. CDR3 protein: CASTLAGGPSEQFF. The CDR3 DNA is TGTGCCAGCACTCTAGCGGGGGGGCCGAGTGAGCAGTTCTTC.